This T cell receptor (beta chain) appears in the sequencing data of a study of blood T cell repertoires in COVID-19 (dated by TCRdb to 2020 to 2022). A note on the overall study: Samples covering the acute and convalescent phases of COVID-19 were provided by collaborators in the United States, Italy and Spain. Subjects who had been exposed to COVID-19, were actively infected with it, or had recovered from it provided the deeply sampled blood TCRbeta repertoires that made up the dataset. Where HLA class I and class II types were available, the types were taken from metadata supplied by the sample provider, not from assay-based typing. The sample metadata nearly always contained a de-identified subject ID, COVID-19 status, age in years and sex. The material from the prospective study consisted of cDNA or gDNA derived from T cells, B-cell-depleted T cells, or PBMCs. The repertoires were released in a freely available public database intended as a resource for research on the immune response to SARS-CoV-2. The samples were drawn from the first 160 participants of the ongoing ImmuneRACE study and from 1,200 or so subjects provided by 6 global collaborators. The research as a whole found: The quantity of clinical and demographic metadata differed by source and by participant and was supplied without curation.

The immunoSEQ Assay, a bias-controlled multiplex PCR, was used to amplify TCRbeta CDR3 regions from genomic DNA. Per the authors' processing: The number of nucleated cells in each sample was estimated from the amplification of reference gene primers within the assay. Sequence reads were collapsed and filtered to measure the absolute abundance of every unique TCRbeta CDR3 rearrangement. For each sample, productive Simpson clonality was calculated as the square root of Simpson's diversity index over productive rearrangements. The table was pulled from immuneACCESS by TCRdb, which kept in-frame rearrangements only. Such tables lose some clones; where checked, under half of the loss comes from unresolved V genes, and the rest has no known cause. V, J and clone size were drawn from that table, and D and trimming were deduced from the DNA. The sample includes around 70,000 clones, with about 80% observed a single time. 40% to 45% of the sample belongs to the ten largest clones.

At the junction V is shortened by 5 bases and J by 5 bases, with 16 bases in between. From the cysteine up to the phenylalanine, the CDR3 has a length of 15 residues. Of all the DNA, just the CDR3 is kept, 45 bases in frame from base 1. The germline V gene yields SGHAT for CDR1 and FQNNGV for CDR2. Notes on this clone: Its binding antigen is unknown. Within one base of it there is no much larger clone, and no base qualities were kept.

Whole blood was collected in K2EDTA tubes by collaborating institutions according to the institutions' own protocols. For TCRbeta analysis, collaborator samples were shipped as frozen whole blood, as isolated PBMCs, or as DNA extracted from either sample type. The chain joins TRBV11-2 to TRBJ1-3; the D gene lacks a confident call. The origin of this receptor is a man older than 75 with acute or convalescent COVID-19. Material: peripheral blood. The CDR3 reads CASSAVMAVRNTIYF. The sequence in DNA is TGTGCCAGCAGCGCAGTAATGGCCGTTCGAAACACCATATATTTT.